The 12 T cell receptor beta chains below were found in one sample sequenced in a study of response to subunit inactivated influenza vaccine. TCRdb fed the RT-PCR reads into MiXCR, producing one record per CDR3 protein. In the table there are about 620,000 distinct CDR3 sequences, over 9% of which are singletons. The same data also contributed to another study, on T cells expressing NK-cell markers. Per that study: Generation of TCR beta cDNA was performed by 5'RACE template switching incorporating UMIs.

The source was PBMCs from blood, collected on the day of vaccination. The source of these receptors is a man in his fifties who received an inactivated influenza vaccine.

V is TRBV7-9 and J is TRBJ2-7, with TRBD1 matching 8 bases. CDR1 SEHNR and CDR2 FQNEAQ come from the germline V gene (reference sequence). Trimming cost V 0 bases and J 4 bases; bases outside gene matches: 2. This CDR3 spans 14 amino acids. The CDR3 here is CASSLATGDYEQYF. CDR3 sequence (DNA): TGTGCCAGCAGCTTAGCGACAGGGGATTACGAGCAGTACTTC.

V usage is TRBV7-2 and J usage is TRBJ2-3; D is possibly TRBD2 (5 bases). CDR3 length: 14 amino acids. V was trimmed by 3 bases and J by 3 bases, leaving 10 bases between them. Germline CDR1 SGHTA, CDR2 FQGNSA. DNA for the CDR3: TGTGCCAGCAGCTTTCGTTTAGCGACAGATACGCAGTATTTT. Translating it yields CASSFRLATDTQYF.

This clonotype was recorded a few times. The chain has TRBV27 and TRBJ2-7; unclear D gene. V lost 4 bases to trimming and J lost 3 bases, with 16 bases between them. This CDR3 region has 15 residues. The germline CDR1 and CDR2 sequences are MNHEY and SMNVEV (reference sequence). CDR3 in amino acids: CASSSPAVGFYEQYF. CDR3 nucleotides: TGTGCCAGCAGTTCCCCAGCCGTAGGGTTCTACGAGCAGTACTTC.

The CDR3 sequence is CSAQGQGTFF. The CDR3 region has the DNA TGCAGTGCTCAAGGACAGGGTACGTTCTTC. The V call is TRBV20-1, the J call TRBJ2-1; TRBD1 matches at 8 bases. This CDR3 region has 10 residues. The V segment lost 5 bases and the J segment 15 bases; nucleotides outside the gene matches: 6. CDR1 is DFQATT, CDR2 SNEGSKA, per germline (reference sequence).

This clonotype showed up just a few times. This sequence joins TRBV6-2 or TRBV6-3 and TRBJ2-1; D tentatively reads TRBD1 or TRBD2 (5 bases each). The V end was cut by 8 bases, the J end by 8 bases, with 16 bases between. The V gene's germline CDR1 is MNHEY and CDR2 SVGEGT. This CDR3 comprises 13 residues. In nucleotides, the CDR3 is TGTGCCAGCGTACGGGGCCTCGCGGATGAGCAGTTCTTC. This encodes CASVRGLADEQFF.

This clonotype showed up many times. V gene TRBV27 combines with J gene TRBJ2-7; 8 nucleotides agree with TRBD1. CDR1 and CDR2 from the germline V gene are MNHEY and SMNVEV (reference sequence). J lost 6 bases, V lost 5 bases, and 9 bases had no gene match. There are 14 residues in the CDR3. Here the CDR3 DNA reads TGTGCCAGCAGTGCAGACAGGGGTTCGAGCGAGCAGTACTTC. It is translated as CASSADRGSSEQYF.

This clonotype was recorded at least ten times. The chain is built from TRBV15 and TRBJ1-5, with 7 nucleotides matching TRBD1. There are 15 residues in the CDR3. J lost 2 bases, V lost 1 base, and 2 bases had no gene match. Per germline, CDR1 LNHNV and CDR2 YYDKDF (reference sequence). CDR3 loop: CATSRGTGRNQPQHF. The CDR3 DNA follows: TGTGCCACCAGCAGAGGGACAGGACGCAATCAGCCCCAGCATTTT.

The sample holds a few counts of this clonotype. The chain joins TRBV6-5 to TRBJ1-5; TRBD1 might be the D (6 bases). The germline V and J ends were trimmed by 3 bases and 6 bases, with 12 bases remaining between them. Germline assignment: CDR1 MNHEY and CDR2 SVGAGI. CDR3 length: 14 amino acids. CDR3 in DNA: TGTGCCAGCAGTTATGACAGGTCGAGTCAGCCCCAGCATTTT. Translation gives CASSYDRSSQPQHF.

The V and J genes are TRBV27 and TRBJ1-6; 7 nucleotides match TRBD1. The ends lost 0 bases at V and 7 bases at J; junction bases unmatched: 9. Germline CDR1 reads MNHEY; CDR2 reads SMNVEV (reference sequence). The CDR3 has 17 residues. This CDR3 is CASSLSPPDRRNSPLHF. The DNA of the CDR3 is TGTGCCAGCAGTTTATCCCCTCCGGACAGGAGAAATTCACCCCTCCACTTT.

V usage is TRBV20-1 and J usage is TRBJ1-2; 7 bases match TRBD1. J was trimmed by 3 bases and V by 4 bases; bases with no gene match: 8. Germline V gene sequence: CDR1 DFQATT, CDR2 SNEGSKA (reference sequence). CDR3 length: 14 residues. CDR3 sequence (DNA): TGCAGTGCTACACCCTACAGGGGCGACTATGGCTACACCTTC. Its translation: CSATPYRGDYGYTF.

This clonotype was seen a few times. The V call is TRBV6-1, the J call TRBJ1-5; no firm D call. The CDR3 contains 18 residues. With 7 bases removed from V and 0 bases from J, the gap between germline ends came to 22 bases. In germline, CDR1 is MNHNS, CDR2 SASEGT. Here the CDR3 reads CASTTPVGVGYSNQPQHF. CDR3 nucleotides: TGTGCCAGCACCACACCGGTCGGGGTGGGGTATAGCAATCAGCCCCAGCATTTT.

This clonotype was counted a few times. The rearrangement links TRBV10-3 to TRBJ2-3; 10 bases are a match to TRBD1. V shed 0 bases and J 4 bases; nucleotides not matched to a gene: 7. There are 17 residues in the CDR3. From germline, CDR1 is ENHRY and CDR2 SYGVKD. Here the CDR3 reads CAISESRDRGGPDTQYF. As DNA, the CDR3 is TGTGCCATCAGTGAGTCGAGGGACAGGGGTGGGCCAGATACGCAGTATTTT.